Included here is one T cell receptor (beta chain) sequence, with context. Purification of the CD8+ and CD4+ T cells relied on negative isolation, and TEMRA cells underwent FACS enrichment. This sample is drawn from a study of CD8 T cells in Susac syndrome. cDNA came from roughly 0.5 to 1 ug RNA primed by random hexamers. Amplification of TCR beta CDR3 by immunoSEQ multiplex PCR spanned 54 Vbeta and 13 Jbeta. TCRdb reprocessed the immunoSEQ multiplex PCR reads with MiXCR, giving one entry per CDR3 protein. This table holds under 200,000 distinct CDR3 sequences, about 95% found once. V lost 4 bases and J lost 0, with 10 bases in between. The CDR3 covers 13 residues. CDR1 DFQATT and CDR2 SNEGSKA come from the germline V gene (reference sequence).

The clonotype comes from a human donor with multiple sclerosis. V and J are TRBV20-1 and TRBJ2-7; possible D gene TRBD1, 5 bases. Input material: CD8+ T cells from PBMCs. CDR3 bases: TGCAGTGCTACCCCGACAGACTCCTACGAGCAGTACTTC. It translates to CSATPTDSYEQYF.